The 29 T cell receptor beta chains below were found in one sample sequenced in a study of OX40 agonist ivuxolimab in advanced cancers. This table comes from immunoSEQ multiplex PCR, and its TCRdb copy is limited to in-frame clones, with some not included. The sample records about 64,000 clones, roughly 82% being singletons. The sample was CD4+ or CD8+ T cells sorted from blood, taken in a trial of the OX40 agonist ivuxolimab. The receptors come from an adult with an advanced solid tumor such as melanoma, head and neck, liver or kidney cancer.

The V gene is TRBV9, the J gene TRBJ2-6; D ambiguous. The V end was cut by 3 bases, the J end by 7 bases, with 8 bases between. Germline loops: CDR1 SGDLS, CDR2 YYNGEE. The CDR3 is 13 amino acids. The CDR3 loop is CASSGTRANVLTF. In DNA form, the CDR3 reads TGTGCCAGCAGCGGTACAAGAGCCAACGTCCTGACTTTC.

The chain recombines TRBV30 with TRBJ1-1; D is unclear. The V and J ends lost 2 bases and 11 bases respectively, with 12 bases between them. Germline CDR1 reads GTSNPN; CDR2 reads SVGIG (reference sequence). The CDR3 consists of 11 residues. The CDR3: CAWSTTATAFF. The CDR3 region has the DNA TGTGCCTGGAGTACAACCGCAACCGCTTTCTTT.

This chain joins TRBV6-5 and TRBJ2-2, with no clear D. Germline V lookup: CDR1 MNHEY, CDR2 SVGAGI. This CDR3 contains 13 residues. The ends were cut back, 3 bases at V and 7 bases at J, with 9 bases in the middle. The CDR3 DNA reads TGTGCCAGCAGTTATCCCCTGAGCGGGGAGCTGTTTTTT. It specifies CASSYPLSGELFF.

J is TRBJ2-3 and V is TRBV5-1; maybe TRBD2 (6 bases). The CDR3 contains 15 residues. Germline V gene data show CDR1 as SGHRS and CDR2 as YFSETQ. With 0 bases removed from V and 5 bases from J, the gap between germline ends came to 13 bases. The CDR3 region is CASSLGLGAEDTQYF. CDR3 bases: TGCGCCAGCAGCTTGGGACTAGGGGCGGAAGATACGCAGTATTTT.

The J gene is TRBJ2-3, the V gene TRBV15; 10 bases match TRBD1. Germline loops: CDR1 LNHNV, CDR2 YYDKDF (reference sequence). This CDR3 is built from 16 residues. The V segment lost 5 bases and the J segment 1 base; nucleotides outside the gene matches: 6. CDR3 region: CATSPRGQGGTDTQYF. CDR3 bases: TGTGCCACCAGCCCCCGAGGACAGGGGGGCACAGATACGCAGTATTTT.

This clone is a singleton in its sample. The chain uses TRBV7-9 and TRBJ2-7; no reliable D call. The CDR3 loop spans 11 amino acids. Trimming took 4 bases from V and 6 from J, leaving 7 bases between them. The germline V gene has CDR1 SEHNR and CDR2 FQNEAQ (reference sequence). The chain's CDR3 is CASSSSVEQYF. CDR3 in DNA: TGTGCCAGCAGCTCCTCGGTCGAGCAGTACTTC.

The rearrangement uses TRBV6-6 and TRBJ2-7; D might be TRBD2 (5 bases). The V gene lost 7 bases and the J gene lost 4 bases, with 17 bases spanning the gap. In germline, CDR1 is MNHNY, CDR2 SVGAGI (reference sequence). This CDR3 region has 14 residues. The CDR3 spells CASTPRMGSYEQYF. CDR3 coding DNA: TGTGCCAGCACCCCCCGCATGGGGAGTTACGAGCAGTACTTC.

The chain links TRBV2 to TRBJ2-5, with 15 positions matching TRBD2. CDR1 is SNHLY and CDR2 is FYNNEI in the germline V gene. This CDR3 is 17 amino acids long. J lost 2 bases, V lost 6 bases, and 7 bases had no gene match. The CDR3 DNA reads as TGTGCCAGCAGGCGAACGGGACTAGCGGGGGGTCAAGAGACCCAGTACTTC. Amino acid sequence: CASRRTGLAGGQETQYF.

The CDR3 DNA reads TGCAGCGTTGAGTCCCCTAGCGGAAGCACCGGGGAGCTGTTTTTT. Protein sequence: CSVESPSGSTGELFF. The genes are TRBV29-1 and TRBJ2-2; 7 bases are shared with TRBD2. There are 15 residues in the CDR3. The germline V gene encodes CDR1 SQVTM and CDR2 ANQGSEA. V lost 3 bases and J lost 4; bases outside the gene matches: 8.

The V gene is TRBV23-1, the J gene TRBJ1-4, with D possibly being TRBD1 (6 bases). TRBV23-1 is recorded as an ORF, its role being uncertain. The CDR3 is made up of 17 amino acids. The germline V and J ends were trimmed by 5 bases and 5 bases, with 21 bases remaining between them. The CDR3 region has the DNA TGCGCCAGCAGTAATCCCCAACCGGGACAAACCAATGAAAAACTGTTTTTT. Amino acid sequence: CASSNPQPGQTNEKLFF.

In this sample, this clone turned up a few times. The rearrangement uses TRBV5-1 and TRBJ1-4, with no clear D. The germline CDR1 and CDR2 sequences are SGHRS and YFSETQ. This CDR3 spans 15 amino acids. Trimming took 2 bases from V and 3 from J, leaving 11 bases between them. Here the CDR3 reads CASSFSPGPNEKLFF. DNA of the CDR3: TGCGCCAGCAGCTTTTCTCCAGGCCCTAATGAAAAACTGTTTTTT.

V and J are TRBV5-6 and TRBJ1-2, with 8 bases aligning to TRBD1. Germline V gene sequence: CDR1 SGHDT, CDR2 YYEEEE. Trimming took 0 bases from V and 6 from J; bases not matched to a gene: 4. This CDR3 contains 14 residues. The CDR3 here is CASSLAGGSDGYTF. Here the CDR3 DNA reads TGTGCCAGCAGCTTGGCAGGGGGCAGTGATGGCTACACCTTC.

The V call is TRBV4-2, the J call TRBJ1-3; no firm D call. Trimming removed 0 bases at V and 0 bases at J, with 12 bases between. This CDR3 region has 17 residues. Germline V CDR1 and CDR2: LGHNA, YNFKEQ. The CDR3 loop reads CASSQDPEGISGNTIYF. The CDR3 bases are TGTGCCAGCAGCCAAGATCCCGAGGGTATCTCTGGAAACACCATATATTTT.

The gene calls are TRBV5-1 and TRBJ2-2; TRBD1 matches 10 bases. CDR1 is SGHRS and CDR2 is YFSETQ in the germline V gene. The CDR3 runs 15 residues. J lost 7 bases, V lost 5 bases, and 8 bases had no gene match. CDR3 region: CASRNGQGVSGELFF. In DNA, the CDR3 is TGCGCCAGCAGGAATGGACAGGGGGTCAGCGGGGAGCTGTTTTTT.

J is TRBJ2-3 and V is TRBV9, with a tentative D call TRBD2 (5 bases). The CDR3 runs 15 residues. Germline V CDR1 and CDR2: SGDLS, YYNGEE. V was shortened by 2 bases and J by 2 bases, with 12 bases between the two germline ends. In nucleotides, the CDR3 is TGTGCCAGCAGCGTTGTCGGGGTCCCCACAGATACGCAGTATTTT. Residues: CASSVVGVPTDTQYF.

The chain links TRBV10-1 to TRBJ1-1; no firm D call. CDR1 is WNHNN and CDR2 is SYGVQD in the germline V gene (reference sequence). The length of the CDR3 is 13 residues. Trimming cost V 6 bases and J 0 bases, with 8 bases left between them. The DNA for the CDR3 is TGCGCCAGCAGCGTCGGGCTGAACACTGAAGCTTTCTTT. It codes for CASSVGLNTEAFF.

This chain joins TRBV19 and TRBJ2-2; 14 bases line up with TRBD2. CDR3 length: 17 amino acids. Germline V lookup: CDR1 LNHDA, CDR2 SQIVND (reference sequence). Trimming removed 1 base from V and 6 bases from J; junction bases left unmatched: 4. In DNA, the CDR3 is TGTGCCAGTAGTATAGGGGGACTAGCGGGAGCGGCCGGGGAGCTGTTTTTT. Protein: CASSIGGLAGAAGELFF.

The chain has TRBV5-1 and TRBJ1-1; D gene ambiguous. V lost 0 bases and J 3 bases, leaving 6 bases between the germline ends. The CDR3 is 13 residues long. The germline V gene encodes CDR1 SGHRS and CDR2 YFSETQ. CDR3 in DNA: TGCGCCAGCAGCTTGGACGGGGACACTGAAGCTTTCTTT. Protein sequence: CASSLDGDTEAFF.

V and J are TRBV6-6 and TRBJ1-5; D perhaps matches TRBD1 (5 bases). Germline V gene data show CDR1 as MNHNY and CDR2 as SVGAGI (reference sequence). CDR3 length equals 14 residues. V was pared by 3 bases and J by 5 bases, with 11 bases between. As DNA, the CDR3 is TGTGCCAGCAGTTATGGGGGACCTGATCAGCCCCAGCATTTT. It encodes CASSYGGPDQPQHF.

The chain joins TRBV6-5 to TRBJ1-2; D not resolved. The CDR3 is 15 residues long. CDR1 is MNHEY, CDR2 SVGAGI, per germline. The V end lost 2 bases, the J end lost 4 bases, and 14 bases lay between the germline ends. The CDR3: CASSYDSTKVYGYTF. The CDR3 bases are TGTGCCAGCAGTTACGACTCCACAAAGGTCTATGGCTACACCTTC.

This clone has just one count. The genes are TRBV13 and TRBJ2-5, with 11 bases matching TRBD2. From germline, CDR1 is PRHDT and CDR2 FYEKMQ (reference sequence). V lost 3 bases to trimming and J lost 4 bases; unmatched junction nucleotides: 16. The CDR3 is 19 residues long. The CDR3, as DNA: TGTGCCAGCAGCTTCCATTGGGGGACTAGCGGACAGCCCACAGAGACCCAGTACTTC. This encodes CASSFHWGTSGQPTETQYF.

The V call is TRBV10-3, the J call TRBJ2-7; TRBD2 aligns across 11 bases. J lost 3 bases, V lost 5 bases, and 6 bases had no gene match. Germline CDR1 reads ENHRY; CDR2 reads SYGVKD. The CDR3 runs to 15 residues. CDR3 residues: CAISPEGLAVYEQYF. CDR3 bases: TGTGCCATCAGTCCTGAGGGACTAGCGGTCTACGAGCAGTACTTC.

The chain has TRBV7-6 and TRBJ2-2, with no clear D. This CDR3 comprises 16 residues. V shed 4 bases and J shed 0 bases, with 12 bases lying between them. The germline V gene encodes CDR1 SGHVS and CDR2 FNYEAQ. For the CDR3, the DNA is TGTGCCAGCAGCTACTCCGGAACAGCGAACACCGGGGAGCTGTTTTTT. Translated: CASSYSGTANTGELFF.

The V gene is TRBV5-1, the J gene TRBJ1-2; maybe TRBD1 (5 bases). The CDR3 contains 14 residues. Germline-derived CDR1 and CDR2 are SGHRS and YFSETQ. V lost 0 bases to trimming and J lost 8 bases, with 14 bases between them. The CDR3 DNA reads TGCGCCAGCAGCTTGGGGTTAGGGGTCTACGGCTACACCTTC. Translation gives CASSLGLGVYGYTF. Complete variable domain (other parts from reference TRBV5-1 and TRBJ1-2): KAGVTQTPRYLIKTRGQQVTLSCSPISGHRSVSWYQQTPGQGLQFLFEYFSETQRNKGNFPGRFSGRQFSNSRSEMNVSTLELGDSALYLCASSLGLGVYGYTFGSGTRLTVV.

This rearrangement joins TRBV4-1 to TRBJ1-3; 10 bases match TRBD1. CDR3 size: 15 residues. V dropped 4 bases and J dropped 2; count of bases not matched to a gene: 2. Germline CDR1 MGHRA, CDR2 YSYEKL. DNA of the CDR3: TGCGCCAGCAGCCGAGGACAGGGGGCTGGAAACACCATATATTTT. It translates to CASSRGQGAGNTIYF.

The chain uses TRBV20-1 and TRBJ2-1; D unclear. This CDR3 spans 11 amino acids. Germline V gene data show CDR1 as DFQATT and CDR2 as SNEGSKA (reference sequence). Trimming left V 6 bases short and J 3 bases short, with 6 bases between. CDR3 DNA: TGCAGTGCCCCACTCTACAATGAGCAGTTCTTC. Amino acid sequence: CSAPLYNEQFF.

The chain combines TRBV10-1 with TRBJ2-4; possible D gene TRBD1, 5 bases. CDR3 length: 14 residues. The V gene's germline CDR1 is WNHNN and CDR2 SYGVQD (reference sequence). Trimming took off 0 bases at V and 8 bases at J, with 11 bases between the two ends. This chain's CDR3 is CASSESGRADIQYF. CDR3 bases: TGCGCCAGCAGTGAGTCAGGCAGGGCGGACATTCAGTACTTC.

The chain has TRBV2 and TRBJ1-2; D ambiguous. This CDR3 is 13 amino acids long. Germline loops: CDR1 SNHLY, CDR2 FYNNEI. Trimming cost V 7 bases and J 0 bases, with 9 bases left between them. The CDR3 nucleotides read TGTGCCAGCACGAGGGCGCCTAACTATGGCTACACCTTC. Amino acid sequence: CASTRAPNYGYTF.

The rearrangement uses TRBV6-5 and TRBJ2-4; 7 positions match TRBD1. Germline lookup yields CDR1 MNHEY and CDR2 SVGAGI. V gave up 4 bases and J gave up 1 base; unmatched junction bases: 1. The CDR3 has 14 residues. This CDR3 reads CASSWGQAKNIQYF. CDR3 DNA sequence: TGTGCCAGCAGTTGGGGACAGGCCAAAAACATTCAGTACTTC.